This T cell receptor (beta chain) emerged from a study of cytomegalovirus exposure and HLA in healthy donors. Turning to this clone: Antigen specificity is unknown.

V lost 6 bases, J lost 5 bases, and 15 bases lay in between. Germline V gene sequence: CDR1 SGHNT, CDR2 YYREEE (reference sequence). The CDR3 is made up of 14 amino acids. Amplification used 60 Vbeta primers and 13 Jbeta primers. Method: immunoSEQ multiplex PCR; TCRdb's copy keeps in-frame clones and lacks some. The sample includes about 160,000 clones, approximately 80% seen only once; the top ten take approximately 1.4%. Study-wide points: In a later analysis, approximately 15,000 TCR beta sequences were associated with HLA alleles at 0.05 false discovery rate. Several of the most significant clusters were apparently associated with common viral pathogens in a later analysis. The CMV antigen specificity of three CMV-associated chains was confirmed through in vitro analysis.

This TCR was sampled from a woman in her late teens or twenties in good health and CMV-seronegative. The chain links TRBV5-4 to TRBJ2-1, with D tentatively TRBD1 (6 bases). Sequenced sample: PBMCs. CDR3 region: CASTPAGVNNEQFF. For the CDR3, the DNA is TGTGCCAGCACCCCGGCAGGGGTCAACAATGAGCAGTTCTTC.